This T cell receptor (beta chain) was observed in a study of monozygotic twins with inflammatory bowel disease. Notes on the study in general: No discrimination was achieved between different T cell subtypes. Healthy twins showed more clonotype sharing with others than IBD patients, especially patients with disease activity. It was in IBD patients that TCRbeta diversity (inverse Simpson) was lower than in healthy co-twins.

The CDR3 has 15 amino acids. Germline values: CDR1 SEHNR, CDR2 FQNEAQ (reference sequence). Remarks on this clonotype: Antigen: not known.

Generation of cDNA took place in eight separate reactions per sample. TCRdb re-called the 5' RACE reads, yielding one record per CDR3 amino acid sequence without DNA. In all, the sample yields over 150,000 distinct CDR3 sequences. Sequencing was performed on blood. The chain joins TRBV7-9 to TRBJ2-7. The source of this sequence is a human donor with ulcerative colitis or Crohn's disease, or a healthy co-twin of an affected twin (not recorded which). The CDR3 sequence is CASSLGAGRSYEQYF.